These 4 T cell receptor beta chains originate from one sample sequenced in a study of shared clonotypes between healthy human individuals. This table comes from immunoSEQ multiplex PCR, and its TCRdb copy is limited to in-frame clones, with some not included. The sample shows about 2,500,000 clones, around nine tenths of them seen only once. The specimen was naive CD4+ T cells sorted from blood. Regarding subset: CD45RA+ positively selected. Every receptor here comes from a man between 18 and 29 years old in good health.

As DNA, the CDR3 is TGTGCCAGCAGCTTCCCCCCCGGCACAGATACGCAGTATTTT. Translation: CASSFPPGTDTQYF. This chain connects TRBV5-6 to TRBJ2-3, with no clear D. Trimming stripped 2 bases from V and 1 base from J, with 8 bases between. Per the germline V gene, CDR1 is SGHDT and CDR2 is YYEEEE. The CDR3 extends over 14 amino acids.

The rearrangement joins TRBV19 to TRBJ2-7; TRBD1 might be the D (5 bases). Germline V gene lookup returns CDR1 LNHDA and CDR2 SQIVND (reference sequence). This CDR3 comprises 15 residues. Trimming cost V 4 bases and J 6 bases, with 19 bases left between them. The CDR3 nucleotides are TGTGCCAGTAGTAGCCAAACAGGCGACCTGGCCGAGCAGTACTTC. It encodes CASSSQTGDLAEQYF.

CDR3 DNA: TGTGCCAGCAGCTTAGGGGTGGTAGACCAGAACACTGAAGCTTTCTTT. It yields the protein CASSLGVVDQNTEAFF. J is TRBJ1-1 and V is TRBV7-9; D gene uncertain. V lost 1 base to trimming and J lost 1 base, with 13 bases between them. CDR3 size: 16 residues. Germline CDR1 SEHNR, CDR2 FQNEAQ (reference sequence).

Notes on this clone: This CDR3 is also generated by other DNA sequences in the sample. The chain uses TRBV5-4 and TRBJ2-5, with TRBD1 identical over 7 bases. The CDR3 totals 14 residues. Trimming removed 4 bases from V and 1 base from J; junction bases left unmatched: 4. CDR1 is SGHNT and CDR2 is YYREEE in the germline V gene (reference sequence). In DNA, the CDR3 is TGTGCCAGCAGCCTCCGGGACAGCCAAGAGACCCAGTACTTC. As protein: CASSLRDSQETQYF.